The 9 T cell receptor beta chains listed next were all sequenced from one sample in a study of cytotoxic CD8 clonotypes in ibrutinib-treated CLL. Libraries were prepared by immunoSEQ multiplex PCR; TCRdb keeps only in-frame clonotypes and omits some of them. The table includes about 8,600 clones, less than 75% detected once. Here the sequenced sample was PBMCs, taken before ibrutinib treatment. Receptors were obtained from a human donor with chronic lymphocytic leukemia.

This clone was picked up a small number of times. V and J are TRBV5-1 and TRBJ2-7; the match to TRBD1 covers 7 bases. The ends lost 1 base at V and 0 bases at J; junction bases unmatched: 1. Germline V lookup: CDR1 SGHRS, CDR2 YFSETQ. This CDR3 is built from 14 residues. CDR3 sequence reads: CASSLSGGSYEQYF. The CDR3 DNA follows: TGCGCCAGCAGCTTGTCAGGGGGCTCCTACGAGCAGTACTTC.

The V gene is TRBV11-3, the J gene TRBJ2-1; TRBD1 matches at 8 bases. This CDR3 has 17 amino acids. With V trimmed by 1 base and J by 2 bases, 7 bases remained unmatched. Germline V gene lookup returns CDR1 SGHNT and CDR2 YENEEA. The CDR3 DNA reads as TGTGCCAGCAGCTTAGCGCGGACAGGGAGGACCTACAATGAGCAGTTCTTC. Its protein is CASSLARTGRTYNEQFF.

Here the CDR3 DNA reads TGTGCCAGCAGTGGTGGGCAGGGAAGCACCGGGGAGCTGTTTTTT. Translation: CASSGGQGSTGELFF. The chain recombines TRBV2 with TRBJ2-2; TRBD1 might be the D (5 bases). This CDR3 contains 15 residues. Germline V lookup: CDR1 SNHLY, CDR2 FYNNEI. The V and J ends lost 4 bases and 4 bases respectively, with 13 bases between them.

This clone is judged large. The DNA for the CDR3 is TGTGCCAGCAGACCGGACAGGGGGTCTTACAATGAGCAGTTCTTC. Amino acids: CASRPDRGSYNEQFF. This rearrangement joins TRBV6-6 to TRBJ2-1; 10 bases fit TRBD1. V trimming: 6 bases; J trimming: 4 bases; junction bases outside the gene matches: 6. Germline V gene lookup returns CDR1 MNHNY and CDR2 SVGAGI (reference sequence). The CDR3 contains 15 residues.

The genes are TRBV4-1 and TRBJ1-3; tentative D call: TRBD1 (5 bases). V was trimmed by 4 bases and J by 4 bases, leaving 17 bases between them. Per germline, CDR1 MGHRA and CDR2 YSYEKL. This CDR3 spans 16 amino acids. CDR3 sequence reads: CASSLLPGGGGNTIYF. The CDR3 DNA reads TGCGCCAGCAGCCTACTACCCGGGGGTGGAGGAAACACCATATATTTT.

CDR3 in DNA: TGTGCCAGCAGTGAAGGACACCCTAATAACGGATGGGCAGATACGCAGTATTTT. It specifies CASSEGHPNNGWADTQYF. The rearrangement links TRBV6-1 to TRBJ2-3; D uncertain. The V end was cut by 1 base, the J end by 4 bases, with 21 bases between. Germline values: CDR1 MNHNS, CDR2 SASEGT. The CDR3 totals 18 residues.

A note on this clone: The junction and the germline gene differ at one end; a read error may be behind it. The chain has TRBV28 and TRBJ2-7; D gene ambiguous. Germline V gene lookup returns CDR1 MDHEN and CDR2 SYDVKM. The length of the CDR3 is 13 residues. The CDR3: CASSPPPLPPTGF. The CDR3 nucleotides are TGTGCCAGCAGTCCACCCCCTCTTCCCCCCACGGGCTTC.

This clone has more than one count but fewer than ten. The chain combines TRBV2 with TRBJ1-6; weak D call: TRBD1 (6 bases). V lost 7 bases and J 7 bases, leaving 8 bases between the germline ends. Germline V CDR1 and CDR2: SNHLY, FYNNEI. CDR3 length equals 12 residues. CDR3 bases: TGTGCCAGCAACAGGGCCAATTCACCCCTCCACTTT. Amino acid sequence: CASNRANSPLHF.

V gene TRBV5-1 combines with J gene TRBJ2-7; TRBD2 agrees at 12 bases. V dropped 5 bases and J dropped 3; count of bases not matched to a gene: 0. CDR3 size: 13 residues. Germline CDR1 SGHRS, CDR2 YFSETQ. The CDR3 is CASRTSGGYEQYF. DNA of the CDR3: TGCGCCAGCAGGACTAGCGGGGGCTACGAGCAGTACTTC.